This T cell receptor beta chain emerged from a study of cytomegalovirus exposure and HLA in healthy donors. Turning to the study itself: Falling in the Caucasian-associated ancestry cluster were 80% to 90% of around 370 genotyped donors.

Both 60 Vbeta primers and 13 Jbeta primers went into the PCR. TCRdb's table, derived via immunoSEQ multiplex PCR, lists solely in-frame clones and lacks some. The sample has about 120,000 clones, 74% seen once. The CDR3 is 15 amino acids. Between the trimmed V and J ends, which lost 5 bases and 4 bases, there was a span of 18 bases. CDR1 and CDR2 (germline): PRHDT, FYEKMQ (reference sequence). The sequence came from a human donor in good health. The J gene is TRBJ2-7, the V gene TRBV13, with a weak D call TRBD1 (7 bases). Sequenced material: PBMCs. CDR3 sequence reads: CASSPSGGRRYEQYF. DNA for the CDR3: TGTGCCAGCAGCCCATCAGGGGGGCGACGGTACGAGCAGTACTTC.